This T cell receptor beta chain came from a study of blood T cell repertoires in COVID-19. Some clones are missing from TCRdb's copy, which holds only in-frame ones; the method was immunoSEQ multiplex PCR. Seen here are approximately 86,000 clones, roughly nine tenths observed once, and the top ten hold around 8.6%. The CDR3 is 14 amino acids. V lost 0 bases and J lost 4, with 10 bases in between. The germline CDR1 and CDR2 sequences are SGHRS and YFSETQ. The gene calls are TRBV5-1 and TRBJ1-1; perhaps TRBD1 as D (5 bases). This sequence was found in a man aged 50 to 60 with acute or convalescent COVID-19. Sequencing used peripheral blood. CDR3 sequence: CASSLGNGGTEAFF. The CDR3 bases are TGCGCCAGCAGCTTGGGGAACGGGGGCACTGAAGCTTTCTTT.